This TCR beta chain was obtained from a study of blood T cell repertoires in COVID-19 (dated by TCRdb to 2019 to 2021). In the study overall: The collaborator samples originated in the United States, Italy and Spain and spanned the acute and convalescent phases of COVID-19. Where available, HLA class I and class II types were taken from metadata supplied by the sample provider and were not determined by assay-based typing. The material from the prospective study consisted of cDNA or gDNA derived from T cells, B-cell-depleted T cells, or PBMCs. Samples were obtained from the ongoing ImmuneRACE study (first 160 participants) and from some 1,200 subjects provided by 6 global collaborators. Subjects who had been exposed to COVID-19, were actively infected with it, or had recovered from it provided the deeply sampled blood TCRbeta repertoires that made up the dataset. The sample metadata nearly always contained a de-identified subject ID, COVID-19 status, age in years and sex. A freely available public database, intended as a resource for researchers studying the immune response to SARS-CoV-2, is where the repertoires were released. What the research found in general, with its limitations: How much clinical and demographic metadata was included differed by source and by participant, and the metadata was provided uncurated.

TCRbeta CDR3 regions were amplified from genomic DNA by means of the immunoSEQ Assay, a bias-controlled multiplex PCR. On the study's bioinformatics: The number of nucleated cells in each sample was estimated by amplification of reference gene primers within the assay. Sequence reads were collapsed and filtered to measure the absolute abundance of every unique TCRbeta CDR3 rearrangement. For each sample, productive Simpson clonality was calculated as the square root of Simpson's diversity index across productive rearrangements. Held by TCRdb, this immuneACCESS table contains in-frame sequences only and omits some clones. Under half of the omission traces to an unresolved V gene where checked; the cause of the rest is unknown. V, J and clone size reflect that table, while D and trimming were determined from the DNA. The sample records 60,000 to 85,000 clones, 75% to 85% of which are singletons. The biggest ten clones account for over 15% of the sample.

Samples from volunteer blood donors who had recovered from COVID-19 were contributed by a second Seattle source. The collaborating institutions used their own protocols to collect whole blood in K2EDTA tubes. For TCRbeta analysis, collaborators shipped samples in one of three forms: frozen whole blood, isolated PBMCs, or DNA extracted from either of those sample types. Regarding this clone: Its antigen is not yet known. Per-base quality was not reported, and no clone a single base away is much larger than it.

This TCR came from a man between 65 and 85 years old who had recovered from COVID-19. The sequenced sample was peripheral blood.

For the CDR3, the sequence is CAVSGTVNEKLFF. The nucleotide sequence is TGTGCCGTGTCCGGGACAGTCAATGAAAAACTGTTTTTT. Rearrangement joined TRBV28 to TRBJ1-4, with 7 bases in between that match TRBD1. From a lookup of the germline V gene, CDR1 and CDR2 are MDHEN and SYDVKM. Its CDR3 holds 13 amino acids, cysteine through phenylalanine. Just the 39-base CDR3 DNA is kept, in frame starting at base 1. Germline trimming amounts to 11 bases on V and 5 bases on J, with 8 as the count of junction bases outside the gene matches.